The clone carrying this T cell receptor (beta chain) has ten or more counts. Its antigen is not identified. TCRdb reanalysed the RT-PCR reads using MiXCR and keeps one entry per CDR3 protein. The sample holds 400,000 to 650,000 distinct CDR3 sequences, roughly 7.9% seen once. This specimen comes from a study of response to subunit inactivated influenza vaccine. CDR3 length: 15 residues. Between the trimmed V and J ends, which lost 2 bases and 2 bases, there was a span of 13 bases. Germline lookup yields CDR1 MDHEN and CDR2 SYDVKM. Broader study findings: It was the authors' suggestion that each seasonal influenza vaccination recruits few new T cells.

This sequence was found in a man between 45 and 75 years old who received an inactivated influenza vaccine. The chain joins TRBV28 to TRBJ2-7; D unclear. Source: PBMCs from blood, taken roughly 24 months after vaccination. The CDR3 DNA reads TGTGCCAGCAGTTTAACATCCCTTCAAGCCTACGAGCAGTACTTC. Residues: CASSLTSLQAYEQYF.